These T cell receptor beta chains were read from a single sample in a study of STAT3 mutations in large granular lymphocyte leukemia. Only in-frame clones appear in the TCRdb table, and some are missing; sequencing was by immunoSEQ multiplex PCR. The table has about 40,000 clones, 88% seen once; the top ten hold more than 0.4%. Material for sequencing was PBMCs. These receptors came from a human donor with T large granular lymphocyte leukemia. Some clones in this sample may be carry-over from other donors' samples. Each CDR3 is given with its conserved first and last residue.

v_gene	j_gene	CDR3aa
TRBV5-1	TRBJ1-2	CASSDIASAYDYTF
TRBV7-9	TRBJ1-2	CALTGSTGYTF
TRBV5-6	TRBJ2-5	CASSGTDQETQYF
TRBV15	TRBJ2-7	CATSRGGGNRAYEQYF
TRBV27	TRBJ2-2	CASSAWGIAGLRGELFF
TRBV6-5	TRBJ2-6	CASRTGNGANVLTF
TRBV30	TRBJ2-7	CAWSVKFTGVYEQYF
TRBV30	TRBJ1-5	CAWSRGIWPQHF
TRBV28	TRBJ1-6	CASSLRHRGFHSVGSPLHF
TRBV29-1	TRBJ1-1	CSVDDTEAFF
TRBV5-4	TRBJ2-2	CASSLVLAGGTGELFF
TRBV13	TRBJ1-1	CASSLNRGRRNTEAFF
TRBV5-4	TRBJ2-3	CASSLVGTPSTDTQYF
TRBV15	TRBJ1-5	CATSRGQGNQPQHF
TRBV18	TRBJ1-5	CASSRRDTDQPQHF
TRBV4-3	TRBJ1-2	CASSLNPGGLDYGYTF
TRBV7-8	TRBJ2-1	CASSLGRRPALNEQFF
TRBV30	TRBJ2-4	CACRDWQAKNIQYF
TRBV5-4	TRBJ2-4	CASSPGGVDWAKNIQYF
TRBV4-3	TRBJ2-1	CASSRYLAGDNEQFF
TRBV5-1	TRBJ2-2	CASSRGLAGGLNTGELFF
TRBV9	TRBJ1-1	CASSLDRATEAFF
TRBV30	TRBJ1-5	CAWSSGANQPQHF
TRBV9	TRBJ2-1	CASSVDRQGNNEQFF
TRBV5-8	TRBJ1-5	CASSPRTGNQPQHF
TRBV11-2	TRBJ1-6	CASSPRQGESSPLHF
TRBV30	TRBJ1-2	CAWSNSDRPNYGYTF
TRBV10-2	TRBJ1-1	CASSLTGGIGTEAFF
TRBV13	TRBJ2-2	CASSSSMTGELFF
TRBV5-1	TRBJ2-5	CASSQGQIQETQYF
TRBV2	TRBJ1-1	CASSGSDTEAFF
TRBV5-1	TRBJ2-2	CASSFQGQNTGELFF
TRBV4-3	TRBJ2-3	CASSRKPGLAGGHGTDTQYF
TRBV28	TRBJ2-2	CASSPGRGGVRELFF
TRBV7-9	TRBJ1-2	CASSFVPDRHYGYTF
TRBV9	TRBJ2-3	CASSVELRGRDLITDTQYF
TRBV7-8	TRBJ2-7	CASSLGASGYEQYF
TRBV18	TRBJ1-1	CASSPGHPNTEAFF
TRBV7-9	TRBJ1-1	CASSLASGAEAFF
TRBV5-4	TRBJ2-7	CASSLITSYEQYF
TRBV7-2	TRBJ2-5	CASSPSQGDYETQYF
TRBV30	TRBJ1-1	CAWSRANTEAFF
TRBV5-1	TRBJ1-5	CASSWSGGGQPQHF
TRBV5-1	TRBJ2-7	CASTLGEFYEQYF
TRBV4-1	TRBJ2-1	CASSQLGGPQVNKQFF
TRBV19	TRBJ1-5	CASSGGASNQPQHF
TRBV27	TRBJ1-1	CASSPGQGTEAFF
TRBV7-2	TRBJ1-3	CASSRGAGNTIYF
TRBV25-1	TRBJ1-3	CATSEAGGNTIYF
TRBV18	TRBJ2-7	CASSLGGTAEEQYF
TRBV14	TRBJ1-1	CASSQKKTETLNTEAFF
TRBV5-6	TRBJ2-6	CASSSGTASSGANVLTF
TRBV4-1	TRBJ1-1	CASSQVSPRITEAFF
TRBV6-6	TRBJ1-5	CASSYPGTGWEQPQHF
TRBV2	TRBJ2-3	CARQHRGSNTQYF
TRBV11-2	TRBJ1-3	CASSKAYSLRGQGNTIYF
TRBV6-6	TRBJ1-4	CASLQVRYEKLFF
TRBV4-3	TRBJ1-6	CASSQDRGDWYNSPLHF
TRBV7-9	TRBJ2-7	CASSLVVGLSYEQYF
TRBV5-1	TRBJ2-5	CASSGTGAQETQYF